This paragraph reports one T cell receptor (beta chain). Germline loops: CDR1 LNHNV, CDR2 YYDKDF (reference sequence). The CDR3 totals 15 residues. V lost 5 bases and J lost 7, with 17 bases in between. The data were obtained in a study of T cells after yellow fever vaccination. Study-wide findings and caveats: Re-detected after boosting: most primary clones, more than 95% of CD4 and roughly 88% of CD8. The study found a weaker secondary response that peaked faster, day 5 versus 15.

TCR cDNA, made by 5'RACE template switching, carried an added universal primer site and UMIs. TCRdb ran MiXCR on the 5' RACE reads and lists one entry per CDR3 protein. The table records some 80,000 distinct CDR3 sequences, 13% of them present only once. The sequence was collected from a man aged 18-30 years who received the YFV17D yellow fever vaccine. The starting material was CD8+ T cells not binding an NS4B(214-222) dextramer, sorted from PBMCs, obtained around 3 weeks after the first yellow fever vaccination. The chain carries TRBV15 and TRBJ1-4; no firm D call. The CDR3 region is CATSEGGSGGEKLFF. DNA of the CDR3: TGTGCCACCAGCGAAGGAGGGAGCGGTGGTGAAAAACTGTTTTTT.